This T cell receptor (beta chain) emerged from a study of cytomegalovirus exposure and HLA in healthy donors. Study results and caveats: A later analysis found TCR association rates differed by HLA locus, highest for DRB1 and lowest for HLA-C. Testing in vitro showed three CMV-associated chains specific for CMV antigens. The authors listed around 150 TCR beta chains as cytomegalovirus-associated.

V was clipped by 3 bases and J by 6 bases; unmatched bases: 2. In germline, CDR1 is MNHEY, CDR2 SMNVEV (reference sequence). The CDR3 sequence is 14 residues long. It was with 60 Vbeta and 13 Jbeta primers that the PCR ran. The table came from immunoSEQ multiplex PCR; TCRdb's copy has only in-frame clones and leaves some out. This table has 90,000 to 100,000 clones, 50% to 75% appearing once. Concerning this clone: Antigen specificity is unknown.

Donors consisted of healthy bone marrow donors. The sample taken for sequencing was PBMCs. The gene calls are TRBV27 and TRBJ2-2; 9 bases are shared with TRBD1. This TCR was sampled from a man under 40 in good health and CMV-seronegative. The CDR3, as DNA: TGTGCCAGCAGTTTGGGACAGGGACCCGGGGAGCTGTTTTTT. This encodes CASSLGQGPGELFF.